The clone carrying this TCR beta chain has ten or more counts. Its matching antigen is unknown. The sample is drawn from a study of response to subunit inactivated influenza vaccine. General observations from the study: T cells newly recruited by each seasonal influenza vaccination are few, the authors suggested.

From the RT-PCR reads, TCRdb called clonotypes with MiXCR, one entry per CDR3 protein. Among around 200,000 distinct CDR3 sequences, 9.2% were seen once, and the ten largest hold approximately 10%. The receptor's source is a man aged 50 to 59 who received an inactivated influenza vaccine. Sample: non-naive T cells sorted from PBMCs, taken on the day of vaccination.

CDR3 in amino acids: CSVLLVAGNQPQHF. The CDR3 DNA sequence: TGCAGCGTTCTTTTGGTTGCAGGCAATCAGCCCCAGCATTTT. The J gene is TRBJ1-5, the V gene TRBV29-1; D unclear. Trimming removed 5 bases from V and 2 bases from J, with 13 bases in between. CDR1 and CDR2 (germline): SQVTM, ANQGSEA. The CDR3 is 14 amino acids.